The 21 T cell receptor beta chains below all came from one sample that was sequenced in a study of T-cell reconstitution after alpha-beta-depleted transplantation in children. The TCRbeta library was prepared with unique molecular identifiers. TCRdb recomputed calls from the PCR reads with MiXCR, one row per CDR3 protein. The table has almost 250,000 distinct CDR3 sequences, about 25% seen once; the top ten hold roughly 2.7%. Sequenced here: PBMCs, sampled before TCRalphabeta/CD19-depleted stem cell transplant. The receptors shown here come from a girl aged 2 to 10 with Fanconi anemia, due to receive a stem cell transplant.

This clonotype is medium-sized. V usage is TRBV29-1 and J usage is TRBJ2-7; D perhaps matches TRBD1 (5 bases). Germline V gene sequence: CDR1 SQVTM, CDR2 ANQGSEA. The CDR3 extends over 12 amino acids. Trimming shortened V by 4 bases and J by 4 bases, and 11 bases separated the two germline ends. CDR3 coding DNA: TGCAGCGTTGTAGACAGTCTGTACGAGCAGTACTTC. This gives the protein CSVVDSLYEQYF.

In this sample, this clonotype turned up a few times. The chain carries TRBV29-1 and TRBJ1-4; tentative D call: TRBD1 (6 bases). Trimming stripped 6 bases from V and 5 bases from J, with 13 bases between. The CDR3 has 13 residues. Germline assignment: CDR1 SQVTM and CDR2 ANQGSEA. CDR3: CSVTGTSNEKLFF. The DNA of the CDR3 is TGCAGCGTCACCGGGACAAGCAATGAAAAACTGTTTTTT.

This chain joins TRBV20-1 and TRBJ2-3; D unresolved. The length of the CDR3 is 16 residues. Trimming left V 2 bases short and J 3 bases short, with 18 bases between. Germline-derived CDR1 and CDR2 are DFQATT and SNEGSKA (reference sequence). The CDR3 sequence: CSARSLLRVQTDTQYF. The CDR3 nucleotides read TGCAGTGCTAGATCCCTCCTCCGGGTCCAGACAGATACGCAGTATTTT.

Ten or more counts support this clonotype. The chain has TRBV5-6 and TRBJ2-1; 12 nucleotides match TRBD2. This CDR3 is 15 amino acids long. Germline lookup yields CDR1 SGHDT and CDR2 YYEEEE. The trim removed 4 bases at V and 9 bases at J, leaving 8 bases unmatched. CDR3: CASSDLAGGGGEQFF. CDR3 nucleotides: TGTGCCAGCAGCGATCTAGCGGGAGGGGGCGGTGAGCAGTTCTTC.

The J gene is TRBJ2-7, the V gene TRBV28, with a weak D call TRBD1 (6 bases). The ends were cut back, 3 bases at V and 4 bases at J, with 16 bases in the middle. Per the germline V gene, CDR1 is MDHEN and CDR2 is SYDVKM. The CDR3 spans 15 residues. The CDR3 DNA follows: TGTGCCAGCAGTTTTCCCGCAGGGGTTCTATACGAGCAGTACTTC. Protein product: CASSFPAGVLYEQYF.

CDR3 amino acids: CSARDPARAGETQYF. The CDR3 region has the DNA TGCAGTGCTAGAGATCCTGCTCGGGCGGGAGAGACCCAGTACTTC. This sequence joins TRBV20-1 and TRBJ2-5; the D gene is possibly TRBD2 (5 bases). Germline CDR1 and CDR2: DFQATT and SNEGSKA (reference sequence). The CDR3 is made up of 15 amino acids. V shed 0 bases and J shed 4 bases, with 15 bases lying between them.

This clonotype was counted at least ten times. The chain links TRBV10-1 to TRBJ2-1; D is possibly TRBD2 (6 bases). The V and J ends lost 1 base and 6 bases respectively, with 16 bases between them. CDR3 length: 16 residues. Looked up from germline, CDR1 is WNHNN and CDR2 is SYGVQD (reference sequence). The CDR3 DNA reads TGCGCCAGCAGTGAGTTCGAACGGGAGATCCTCAATGAGCAGTTCTTC. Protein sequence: CASSEFEREILNEQFF.

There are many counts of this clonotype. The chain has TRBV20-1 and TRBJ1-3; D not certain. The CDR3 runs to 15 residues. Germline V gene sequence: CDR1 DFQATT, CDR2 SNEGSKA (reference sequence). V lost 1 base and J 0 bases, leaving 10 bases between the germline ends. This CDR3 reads CSARVAALSGNTIYF. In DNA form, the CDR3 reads TGCAGTGCTAGAGTGGCGGCGCTCTCTGGAAACACCATATATTTT.

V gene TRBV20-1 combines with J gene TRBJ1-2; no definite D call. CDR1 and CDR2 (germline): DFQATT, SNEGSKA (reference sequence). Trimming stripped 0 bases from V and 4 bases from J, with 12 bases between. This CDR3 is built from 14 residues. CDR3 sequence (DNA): TGCAGTGCTAGAGATATAGGTCCTAGCTATGGCTACACCTTC. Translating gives CSARDIGPSYGYTF.

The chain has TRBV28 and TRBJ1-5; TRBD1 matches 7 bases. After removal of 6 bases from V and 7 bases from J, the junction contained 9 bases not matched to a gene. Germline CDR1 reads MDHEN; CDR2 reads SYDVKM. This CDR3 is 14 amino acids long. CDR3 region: CASSPRGRGQPQHF. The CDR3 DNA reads TGTGCCAGCAGCCCTAGGGGGCGAGGCCAGCCCCAGCATTTT.

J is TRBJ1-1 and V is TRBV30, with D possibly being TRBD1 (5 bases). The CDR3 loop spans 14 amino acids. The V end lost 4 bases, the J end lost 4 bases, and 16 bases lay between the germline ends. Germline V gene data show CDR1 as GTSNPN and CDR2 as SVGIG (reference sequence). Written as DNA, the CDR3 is TGTGCCTGGAAAACCGACGGAAGGGGCACTGAAGCTTTCTTT. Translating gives CAWKTDGRGTEAFF.

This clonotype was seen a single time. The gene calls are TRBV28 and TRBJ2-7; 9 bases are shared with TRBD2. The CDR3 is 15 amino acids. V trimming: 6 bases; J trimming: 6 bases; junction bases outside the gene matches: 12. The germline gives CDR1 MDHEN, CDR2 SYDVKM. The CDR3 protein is CASSLGGLAGREQYF. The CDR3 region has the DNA TGTGCCAGCAGCCTGGGGGGGCTAGCGGGACGCGAGCAGTACTTC.

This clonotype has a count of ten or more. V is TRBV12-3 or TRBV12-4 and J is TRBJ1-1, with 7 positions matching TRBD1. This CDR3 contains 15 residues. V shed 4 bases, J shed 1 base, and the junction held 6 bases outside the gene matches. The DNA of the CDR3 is TGTGCCAGCAGTTCAAGAGGGGGCTGGAACACTGAAGCTTTCTTT. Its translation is CASSSRGGWNTEAFF.

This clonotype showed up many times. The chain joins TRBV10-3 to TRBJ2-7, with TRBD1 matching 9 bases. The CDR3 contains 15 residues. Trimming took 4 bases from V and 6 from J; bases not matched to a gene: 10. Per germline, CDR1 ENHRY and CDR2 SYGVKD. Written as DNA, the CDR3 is TGTGCCATCAGTGGGTATGGGACAGGGTTTTTCGAGCAGTACTTC. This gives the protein CAISGYGTGFFEQYF.

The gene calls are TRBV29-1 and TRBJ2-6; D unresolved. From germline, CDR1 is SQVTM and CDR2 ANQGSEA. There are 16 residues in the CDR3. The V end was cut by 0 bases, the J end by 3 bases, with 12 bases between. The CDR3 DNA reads TGCAGCGTTGAAGACCCATGGGGTGGTGGGGCCAACGTCCTGACTTTC. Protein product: CSVEDPWGGGANVLTF.

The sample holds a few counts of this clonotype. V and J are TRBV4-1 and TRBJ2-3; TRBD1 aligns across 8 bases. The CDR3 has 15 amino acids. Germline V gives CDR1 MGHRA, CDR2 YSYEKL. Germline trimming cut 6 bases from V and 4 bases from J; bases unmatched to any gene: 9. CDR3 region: CASRHARTGPDTQYF. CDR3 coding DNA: TGCGCCAGCAGACACGCCCGGACAGGGCCAGATACGCAGTATTTT.

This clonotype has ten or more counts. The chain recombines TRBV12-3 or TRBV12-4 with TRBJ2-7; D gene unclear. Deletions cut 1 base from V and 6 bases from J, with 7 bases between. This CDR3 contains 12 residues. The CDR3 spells CASSLVAPEQYF. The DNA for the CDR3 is TGTGCCAGCAGTTTAGTTGCCCCCGAGCAGTACTTC.

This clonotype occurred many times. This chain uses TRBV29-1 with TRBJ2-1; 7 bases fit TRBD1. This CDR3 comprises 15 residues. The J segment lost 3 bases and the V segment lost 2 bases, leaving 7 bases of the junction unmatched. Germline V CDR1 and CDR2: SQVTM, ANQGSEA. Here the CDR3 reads CSVESRDSHYNEQFF. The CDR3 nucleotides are TGCAGCGTTGAATCCCGGGACAGCCACTACAATGAGCAGTTCTTC.

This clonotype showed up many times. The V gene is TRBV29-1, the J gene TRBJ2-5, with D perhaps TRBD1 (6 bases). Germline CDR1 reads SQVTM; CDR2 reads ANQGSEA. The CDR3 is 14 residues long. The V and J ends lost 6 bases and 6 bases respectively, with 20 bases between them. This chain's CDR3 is CSVITGRGAKTQYF. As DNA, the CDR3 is TGCAGCGTCATAACAGGGAGAGGGGCTAAGACCCAGTACTTC.

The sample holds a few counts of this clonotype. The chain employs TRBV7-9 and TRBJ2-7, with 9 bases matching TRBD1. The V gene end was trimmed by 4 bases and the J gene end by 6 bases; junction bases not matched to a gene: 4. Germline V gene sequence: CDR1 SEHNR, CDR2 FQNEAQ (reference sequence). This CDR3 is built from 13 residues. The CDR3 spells CASSSNRGPEQYF. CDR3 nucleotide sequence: TGTGCCAGCAGCTCGAACAGGGGGCCCGAGCAGTACTTC.

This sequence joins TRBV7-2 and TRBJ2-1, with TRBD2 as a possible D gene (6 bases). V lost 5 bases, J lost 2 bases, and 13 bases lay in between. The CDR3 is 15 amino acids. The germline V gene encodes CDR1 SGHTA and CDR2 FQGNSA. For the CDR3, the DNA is TGTGCCAGCAGCCCGTGGGGGGACGCCTACAATGAGCAGTTCTTC. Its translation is CASSPWGDAYNEQFF.